A selection of T cell receptor beta chains follows, all from one sample in a study of blood T cell repertoires in COVID-19. Sequencing used immunoSEQ multiplex PCR; TCRdb keeps in-frame clones, though not all of them. The sample gives 320,000 or so clones, approximately 84% of which show up once; approximately 1% is in the top ten. Sequenced sample: PBMCs or T cells enriched from blood (not recorded which). The receptors derive from a woman in her twenties or thirties who had recovered from COVID-19. The conserved cysteine and the conserved F or W are not part of the CDR3 here. The order of the fields is V gene, J gene, CDR3 length, CDR3 protein.

>TRBV4-3|TRBJ1-1|16
ASSQDRAGGQWNTEAF
>TRBV10-3|TRBJ2-3|12
AIKRGTSTDTQY
>TRBV6-2/TRBV6-3|TRBJ2-5|12
ASSYSGGGETQY
>TRBV15|TRBJ1-1|14
ATSRVWGLANTEAF
>TRBV7-6|TRBJ1-2|13
ASSWEEGWVPGYT
>TRBV30|TRBJ1-2|9
AWREGLGYT
>TRBV6-2/TRBV6-3|TRBJ2-1|12
ASSLRDRYNEQF
>TRBV20-1|TRBJ1-1|9
SARAATEAF
>TRBV27|TRBJ2-2|13
ASRTTGLGTGELF
>TRBV6-5|TRBJ2-7|13
ASSYERGSSYEQY
>TRBV2|TRBJ2-1|12
AREGGALNNEQF
>TRBV7-2|TRBJ1-2|11
ASSSGSGDGYT
>TRBV4-1|TRBJ1-1|12
ASSKTGGIHEAF
>TRBV2|TRBJ2-5|12
ASSGASGQETQY
>TRBV13|TRBJ2-5|13
ASSFDPGGQETQY
>TRBV6-5|TRBJ2-3|13
ATNFPGGGGDTQY
>TRBV24-1|TRBJ2-5|14
ATSPGLGGDQETQY
>TRBV5-1|TRBJ1-1|14
ASSAGTGGRGAEAF
>TRBV7-9|TRBJ2-7|13
ASSMIGQGPYEQY
>TRBV18|TRBJ2-7|13
ASSPRSRENYEQY
>TRBV18|TRBJ1-5|14
ASSPQLTGGNQPQH
>TRBV10-2|TRBJ1-6|14
ASSESLQETYSPLH
>TRBV10-3|TRBJ1-5|15
ATGNGAGQGGNQPQH
>TRBV12-3/TRBV12-4|TRBJ1-5|11
ASGTGFNQPQH
>TRBV2|TRBJ2-7|12
ASSEDSSSYEQY
>TRBV5-1|TRBJ2-2|14
ASSTHSGGATGELF
>TRBV5-1|TRBJ2-2|11
ASSEQGRGELF
>TRBV7-2|TRBJ2-7|13
ASSLAEGDSYEQY
>TRBV11-2|TRBJ1-1|13
ASSYLTGVGTEAF
>TRBV7-2|TRBJ2-7|13
ASSFSGADAYEQY
>TRBV12-3/TRBV12-4|TRBJ1-4|10
ASNSRDEKLF
>TRBV6-6|TRBJ1-2|12
ASSYSLQGNGYT
>TRBV19|TRBJ1-1|14
ASSRSGQGGITEAF
>TRBV30|TRBJ2-3|12
AWSPTRSTDTQY
>TRBV18|TRBJ1-3|15
ASSPLWTGATGNTIY
>TRBV2|TRBJ2-5|11
ASSVSVQETQY
>TRBV28|TRBJ1-1|13
ASSLSPGRSTEAF
>TRBV14|TRBJ1-6|14
ASSPTDSLYNSPLH
>TRBV5-4|TRBJ2-2|14
ASSLGLAGNTGELF
>TRBV11-2|TRBJ2-7|12
ASSLGDRVYEQY
>TRBV5-1|TRBJ1-3|15
ASSLGAGTGAGDTIY
>TRBV9|TRBJ1-6|13
ASSVEGGSHSPLH
>TRBV4-1|TRBJ2-3|15
ASSQGTSGGNTDTQY
>TRBV3-1/TRBV3-2|TRBJ2-5|12
ASSIAGPQETQY